This T cell receptor beta chain stems from a study of beta chain features in type 1 diabetes. Findings and caveats of the study: Compared to healthy donors, patients appeared to have naive, central memory and Treg TCRB repertoires that were more alike.

Germline values: CDR1 SQVTM, CDR2 ANQGSEA. This CDR3 is built from 14 residues. The V end lost 7 bases, the J end lost 4 bases, and 17 bases lay between the germline ends. As concerns this clone: Its antigen is undetermined.

Post-sort purity exceeded 95% for all sorted populations. As every portion of the isolated RNA was reverse transcribed, the sequencing read expressed TCRB transcripts. Several million reads were obtained on average from naive, central memory and regulatory T cell samples. Clones were sequenced by immunoSEQ multiplex PCR, and TCRdb holds only the in-frame ones, with some missing. The table has more than 300,000 clones, over 13% seen once. This clonotype originated in a woman aged 18-29 years in good health. Material: naive CD4+ T cells from blood. The chain links TRBV29-1 to TRBJ1-3, with D perhaps TRBD1 (5 bases). The CDR3 reads CSAYAGRDGNTIYF. CDR3 DNA: TGCAGCGCCTACGCCGGGAGGGACGGAAACACCATATATTTT. The variable domain in full, completed from reference TRBV29-1 and TRBJ1-3, reads SAVISQKPSRDICQRGTSLTIQCQVDSQVTMMFWYRQQPGQSLTLIATANQGSEATYESGFVIDKFPISRPNLTFSTLTVSNMSPEDSSIYLCSAYAGRDGNTIYFGEGSWLTVV.